This T cell receptor beta chain was sequenced during a study of T cells after yellow fever vaccination. Points from the study as a whole: One caveat is that FACS-sorted repertoires could contain abundant clonotypes contaminating from the bulk population.

Template switching with 5'RACE generated the TCR cDNA and added a universal primer site and UMIs. TCRdb processed the 5' RACE reads anew with MiXCR; each CDR3 protein has one entry. The sample carries approximately 550,000 distinct CDR3 sequences, 19% recorded once. This CDR3 is built from 12 residues. V shed 2 bases and J shed 4 bases, with 5 bases lying between them. Germline CDR1 is MNHEY and CDR2 is SVGEGT. This clonotype appeared many times. Antigen specificity is unknown. The genes are TRBV6-2 or TRBV6-3 and TRBJ2-5; D remains ambiguous. Material: PBMCs, obtained 15 days after the yellow fever booster vaccination. This TCR was sampled from a man aged 25 to 40 who received the YFV17D yellow fever vaccine. DNA of the CDR3: TGTGCCAGCAGTTACATGGGAGAGACCCAGTACTTC. Translation: CASSYMGETQYF.